A single sample gave rise to the 9 T cell receptor beta chains below, sequenced in a study of a mutant IDH1 vaccine in newly diagnosed glioma. Profiling relied on immunoSEQ multiplex PCR, and the TCRdb table lists in-frame clones only, not all of them. The top ten clones hold over 7% of a sample with 23,000 or so clones, 79% of them seen once. Time point here: week 11, during vaccination. The content of each vaccine dose was 300 ug of mutant IDH1 20-mer peptide, and topical imiquimod accompanied it. For these TCRs, the target antigens are not known. Here the sequenced sample was PBMCs, taken from a glioma patient whose treatment included an IDH1 peptide vaccine. The origin of the receptors is a man aged 35 to 55 with glioma.

This clone was observed once. The V and J genes are TRBV12-5 and TRBJ2-5, with a weak D call TRBD1 (5 bases). This CDR3 region has 15 residues. Per germline, CDR1 LGHNT and CDR2 FRNRAP. Trimming removed 6 bases from V and 4 bases from J, with 18 bases in between. CDR3 DNA sequence: TGTGCTAGTGGGGCCCCTTGGGTGGGGCTAGAGACCCAGTACTTC. Its translation: CASGAPWVGLETQYF.

As for this clone: One junction end does not reproduce the germline sequence, and a read error may be involved. This chain uses TRBV4-1 with TRBJ1-4; D is possibly TRBD1 (5 bases). The CDR3 length is 15 residues. The germline gives CDR1 MGHRA, CDR2 YSYEKL. The CDR3 DNA follows: TGCGCCAGCAGCCAAGATACGGGGCGTCGAGAAAAACTAGTTTTT. This encodes CASSQDTGRREKLVF.

This clone has a handful of counts. The chain has TRBV5-1 and TRBJ1-1; no definite D call. Germline-derived CDR1 and CDR2 are SGHRS and YFSETQ. This CDR3 contains 14 residues. The ends were cut back, 0 bases at V and 1 base at J, with 7 bases in the middle. The CDR3 bases are TGCGCCAGCAGCTTGGCCGCGGAGAACACTGAAGCTTTCTTT. Its translation is CASSLAAENTEAFF.

This clone appeared a single time. The V gene is TRBV16, the J gene TRBJ2-1; a possible D gene is TRBD2 (5 bases). The V and J ends lost 4 bases and 3 bases respectively, with 16 bases between them. Germline V CDR1 and CDR2: KGHSY, FQNENV. CDR3 length: 16 amino acids. This chain's CDR3 is CASSPSVASSYNEQFF. CDR3 coding DNA: TGTGCCAGCAGCCCAAGTGTGGCTAGCAGCTACAATGAGCAGTTCTTC.

The chain employs TRBV7-9 and TRBJ1-2; D uncertain. This CDR3 is 12 amino acids long. V lost 1 base and J 6 bases, leaving 6 bases between the germline ends. CDR1 is SEHNR and CDR2 is FQNEAQ in the germline V gene (reference sequence). CDR3 amino acids: CASSLGADGYTF. CDR3 DNA: TGTGCCAGCAGCTTAGGAGCTGATGGCTACACCTTC.

In the case of this clone: Germline is not matched at one junction end, which may reflect a read error. The V call is TRBV5-6, the J call TRBJ1-2; 9 bases match TRBD1. This CDR3 region has 15 residues. From germline, CDR1 is SGHDT and CDR2 YYEEEE. The CDR3 DNA reads as TGTGCCAGCAGGTTGGGACAGGGATATAACTATGGCTACACCTTC. Its protein is CASRLGQGYNYGYTF.

A single count supports this clone. This chain joins TRBV19 and TRBJ1-6, with TRBD1 identical over 11 bases. The germline gives CDR1 LNHDA, CDR2 SQIVND (reference sequence). The ends lost 3 bases at V and 2 bases at J; junction bases unmatched: 9. The CDR3 consists of 19 residues. CDR3 in DNA: TGTGCCAGTAGTATCGAGCGGGGGACAGGGGGAGCCTATAATTCACCCCTCCACTTT. Its translation is CASSIERGTGGAYNSPLHF.

The chain has TRBV6-6 and TRBJ2-1; tentatively, D is TRBD2 (5 bases). V lost 0 bases to trimming and J lost 7 bases, with 16 bases between them. The CDR3 totals 16 residues. The germline CDR1 and CDR2 sequences are MNHNY and SVGAGI (reference sequence). The chain's CDR3 is CASSYSLAPQTNEQFF. CDR3 nucleotides: TGTGCCAGCAGTTACTCCCTAGCTCCCCAAACGAATGAGCAGTTCTTC.

This clone has more than one count but fewer than ten. This chain connects TRBV6-1 to TRBJ1-1; D perhaps matches TRBD1 (6 bases). This CDR3 contains 14 residues. Germline CDR1 MNHNS, CDR2 SASEGT. Trimming removed 5 bases at V and 3 bases at J, with 13 bases between. This CDR3 is CASSLQGRHTEAFF. DNA of the CDR3: TGTGCCAGCAGTCTACAGGGTCGACACACTGAAGCTTTCTTT.